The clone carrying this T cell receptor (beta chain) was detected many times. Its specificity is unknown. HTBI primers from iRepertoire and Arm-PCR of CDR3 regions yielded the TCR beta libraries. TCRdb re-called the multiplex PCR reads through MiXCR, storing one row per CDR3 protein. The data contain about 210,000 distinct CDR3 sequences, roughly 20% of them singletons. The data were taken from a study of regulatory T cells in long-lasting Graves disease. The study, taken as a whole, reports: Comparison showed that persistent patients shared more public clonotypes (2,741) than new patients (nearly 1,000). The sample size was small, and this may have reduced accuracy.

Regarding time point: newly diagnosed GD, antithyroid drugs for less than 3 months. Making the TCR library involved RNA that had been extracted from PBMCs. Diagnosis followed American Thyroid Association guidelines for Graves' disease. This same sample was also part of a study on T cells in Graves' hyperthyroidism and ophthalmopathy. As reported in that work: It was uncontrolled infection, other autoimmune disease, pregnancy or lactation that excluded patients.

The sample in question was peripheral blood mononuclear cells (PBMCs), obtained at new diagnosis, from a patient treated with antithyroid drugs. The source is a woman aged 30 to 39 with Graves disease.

The CDR3 region is CASKEWLAGALRSSYNEQFF. The CDR3 bases are TGTGCCAGCAAAGAATGGCTAGCGGGAGCCTTACGGAGCTCCTACAATGAGCAGTTCTTC. J is TRBJ2-1 and V is TRBV2, with 10 bases fitting TRBD2. With 7 bases clipped from V and 0 bases from J, the junction kept 18 bases outside the gene matches. Germline CDR1 is SNHLY and CDR2 is FYNNEI. There are 20 residues in the CDR3.